This T cell receptor (beta chain) was sequenced in a study of T cell clonotyping in hematopoietic cell transplantation. Study outcomes and limitations: Broader posttransplant TCR repertoire diversity was predicted by graft donor and pretransplant recipient Inverse Simpson Index values.

Sample time point: recipient sample about 28 days before transplant, after cytoreduction. Recipient blood drawn about 28 days pretransplant and days 30, 100, 180 after. Trimming pared 4 bases from V and 4 bases from J, leaving 16 bases between. CDR3 length equals 15 residues. The germline V gene has CDR1 MNHEY and CDR2 SMNVEV (reference sequence). As to this clone: Its target is unknown.

Data came from immunoSEQ multiplex PCR; TCRdb stores just in-frame clones and leaves some out. The repertoire holds roughly 6,400 clones, with 95% to 98% as singletons. V gene TRBV27 combines with J gene TRBJ1-2; D gene unclear. The sequences come from peripheral blood mononuclear cells, collected before stem cell transplant. The TCR comes from a man in his 70s with acute myeloid leukemia. Some clones in this sample may be carry-over from other donors' samples. The CDR3 protein is CASSSPGRQTYGYTF. The CDR3 DNA is TGTGCCAGCAGTTCCCCCGGGAGGCAAACCTATGGCTACACCTTC.